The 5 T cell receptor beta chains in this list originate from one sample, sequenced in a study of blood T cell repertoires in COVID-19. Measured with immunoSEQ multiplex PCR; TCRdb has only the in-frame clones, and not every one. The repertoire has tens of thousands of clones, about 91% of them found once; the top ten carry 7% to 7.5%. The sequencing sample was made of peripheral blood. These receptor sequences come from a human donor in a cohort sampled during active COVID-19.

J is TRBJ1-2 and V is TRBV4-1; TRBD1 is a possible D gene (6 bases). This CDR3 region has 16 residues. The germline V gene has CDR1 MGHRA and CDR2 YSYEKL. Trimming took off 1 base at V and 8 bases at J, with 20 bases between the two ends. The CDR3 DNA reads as TGCGCCAGCAGCCAAGGTCCGGGAGGGACAATTCAGGGCTACACCTTC. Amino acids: CASSQGPGGTIQGYTF.

The CDR3 protein is CACRTGLAEAFF. CDR3 sequence (DNA): TGTGCCTGTCGGACAGGGTTGGCTGAAGCTTTCTTT. The rearrangement uses TRBV30 and TRBJ1-1; 8 nucleotides match TRBD1. There are 12 residues in the CDR3. In germline, CDR1 is GTSNPN, CDR2 SVGIG (reference sequence). The V and J ends lost 6 bases and 6 bases, in that order; junction bases with no gene match: 6.

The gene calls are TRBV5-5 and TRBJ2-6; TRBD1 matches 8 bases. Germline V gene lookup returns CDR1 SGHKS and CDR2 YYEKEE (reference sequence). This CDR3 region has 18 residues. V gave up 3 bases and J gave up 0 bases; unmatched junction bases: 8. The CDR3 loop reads CASSYGTGSFSGANVLTF. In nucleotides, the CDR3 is TGTGCCAGCAGCTACGGGACAGGAAGCTTCTCTGGGGCCAACGTCCTGACTTTC.

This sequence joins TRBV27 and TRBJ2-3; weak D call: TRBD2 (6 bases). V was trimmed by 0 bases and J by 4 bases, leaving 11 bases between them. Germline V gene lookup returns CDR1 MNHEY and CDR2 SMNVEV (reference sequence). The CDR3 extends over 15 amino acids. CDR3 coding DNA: TGTGCCAGCAGTTTATCAACGGGAGAAGCAGATACGCAGTATTTT. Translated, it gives CASSLSTGEADTQYF.

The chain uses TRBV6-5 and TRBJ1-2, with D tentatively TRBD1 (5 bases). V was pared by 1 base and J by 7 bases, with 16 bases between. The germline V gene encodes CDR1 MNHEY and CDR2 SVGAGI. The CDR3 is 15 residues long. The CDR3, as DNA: TGTGCCAGCAGTTACTGGGGCAGGGAAGTAAGTGGCTACACCTTC. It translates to CASSYWGREVSGYTF.